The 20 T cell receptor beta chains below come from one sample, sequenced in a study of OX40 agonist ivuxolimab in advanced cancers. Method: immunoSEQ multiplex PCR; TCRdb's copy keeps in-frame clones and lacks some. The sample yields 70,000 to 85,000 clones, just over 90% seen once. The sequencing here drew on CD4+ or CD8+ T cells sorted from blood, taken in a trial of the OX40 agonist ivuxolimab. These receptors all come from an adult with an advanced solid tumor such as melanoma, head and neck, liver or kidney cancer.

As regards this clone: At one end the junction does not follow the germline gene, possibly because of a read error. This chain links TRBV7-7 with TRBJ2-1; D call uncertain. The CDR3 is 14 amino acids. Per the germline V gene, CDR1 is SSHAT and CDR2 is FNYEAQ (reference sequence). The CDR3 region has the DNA TGTGCTAGCAGCTTAGGGCAGGATCAAAATGAGCAGTTCTTC. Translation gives CASSLGQDQNEQFF.

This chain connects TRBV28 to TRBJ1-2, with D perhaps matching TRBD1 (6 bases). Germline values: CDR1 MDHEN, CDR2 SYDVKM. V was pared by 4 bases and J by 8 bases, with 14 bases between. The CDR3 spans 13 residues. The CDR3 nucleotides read TGTGCCAGCAGTTCCGACAGGTTGAGGGGCTACACCTTC. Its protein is CASSSDRLRGYTF.

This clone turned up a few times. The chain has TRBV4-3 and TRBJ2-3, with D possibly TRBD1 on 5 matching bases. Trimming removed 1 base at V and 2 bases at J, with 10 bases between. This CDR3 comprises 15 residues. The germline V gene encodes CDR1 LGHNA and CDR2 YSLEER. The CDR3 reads CASSQVPGPTDTQYF. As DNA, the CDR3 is TGCGCCAGCAGCCAAGTACCAGGGCCCACAGATACGCAGTATTTT.

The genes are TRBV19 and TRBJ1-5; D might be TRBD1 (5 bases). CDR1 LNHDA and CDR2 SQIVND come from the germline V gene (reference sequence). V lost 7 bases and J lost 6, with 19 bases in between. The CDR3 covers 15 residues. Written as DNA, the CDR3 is TGTGCCAGTAACCCCGCGGGAGGGGTAGGTCAGCCCCAGCATTTT. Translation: CASNPAGGVGQPQHF. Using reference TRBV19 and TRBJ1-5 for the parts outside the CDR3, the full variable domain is DGGITQSPKYLFRKEGQNVTLSCEQNLNHDAMYWYRQDPGQGLRLIYYSQIVNDFQKGDIAEGYSVSREKKESFPLTVTSAQKNPTAFYLCASNPAGGVGQPQHFGDGTRLSIL.

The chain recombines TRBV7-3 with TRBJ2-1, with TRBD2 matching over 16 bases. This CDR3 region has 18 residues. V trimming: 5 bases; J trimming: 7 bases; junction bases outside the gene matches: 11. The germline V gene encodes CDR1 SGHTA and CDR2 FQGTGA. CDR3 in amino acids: CASSPHPPGLAGGNEQFF. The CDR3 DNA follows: TGTGCCAGCAGCCCGCACCCTCCGGGACTAGCGGGAGGGAATGAGCAGTTCTTC.

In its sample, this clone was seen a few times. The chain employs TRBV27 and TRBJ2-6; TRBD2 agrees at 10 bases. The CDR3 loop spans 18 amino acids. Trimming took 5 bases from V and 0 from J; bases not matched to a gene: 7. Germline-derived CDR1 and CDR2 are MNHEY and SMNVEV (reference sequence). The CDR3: CASSPRTSGFSGANVLTF. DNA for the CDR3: TGTGCCAGCAGTCCTAGGACTAGCGGCTTCTCTGGGGCCAACGTCCTGACTTTC.

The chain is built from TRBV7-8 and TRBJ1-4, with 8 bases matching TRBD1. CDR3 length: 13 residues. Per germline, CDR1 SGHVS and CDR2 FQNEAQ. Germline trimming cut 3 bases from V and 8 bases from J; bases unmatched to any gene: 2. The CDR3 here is CASSLQGAEKLFF. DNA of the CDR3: TGTGCCAGCAGCTTGCAGGGGGCGGAAAAACTGTTTTTT.

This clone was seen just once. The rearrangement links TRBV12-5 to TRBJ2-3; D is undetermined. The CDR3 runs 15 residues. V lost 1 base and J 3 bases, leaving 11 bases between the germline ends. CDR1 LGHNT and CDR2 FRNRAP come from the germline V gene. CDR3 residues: CASGLGLLETDTQYF. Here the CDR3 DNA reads TGTGCTAGTGGTTTGGGACTCTTAGAAACAGATACGCAGTATTTT.

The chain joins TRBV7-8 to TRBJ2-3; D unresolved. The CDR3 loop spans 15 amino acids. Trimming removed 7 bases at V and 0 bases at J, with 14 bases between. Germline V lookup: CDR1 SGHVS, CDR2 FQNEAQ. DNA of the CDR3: TGTGCCAGCAAGAACTACAGAACCAGCACAGATACGCAGTATTTT. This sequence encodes CASKNYRTSTDTQYF.

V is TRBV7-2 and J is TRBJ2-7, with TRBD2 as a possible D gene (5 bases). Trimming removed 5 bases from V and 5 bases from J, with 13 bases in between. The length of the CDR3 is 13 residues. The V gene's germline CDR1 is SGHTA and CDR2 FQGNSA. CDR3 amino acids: CASSTDPGNEQYF. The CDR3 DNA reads TGTGCCAGCAGCACGGACCCGGGGAACGAGCAGTACTTC.

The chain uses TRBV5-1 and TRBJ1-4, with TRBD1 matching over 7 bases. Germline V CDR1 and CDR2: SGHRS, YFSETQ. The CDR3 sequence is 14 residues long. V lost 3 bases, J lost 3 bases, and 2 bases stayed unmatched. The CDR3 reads CASSSGGSNEKLFF. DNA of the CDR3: TGCGCCAGCAGCTCAGGGGGATCTAATGAAAAACTGTTTTTT.

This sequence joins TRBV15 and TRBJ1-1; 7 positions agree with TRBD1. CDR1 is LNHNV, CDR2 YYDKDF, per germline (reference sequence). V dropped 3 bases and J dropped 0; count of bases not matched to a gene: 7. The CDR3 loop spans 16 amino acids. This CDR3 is CATSRDRSILNTEAFF. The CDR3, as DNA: TGTGCCACCAGCAGGGACAGGTCCATTTTGAACACTGAAGCTTTCTTT.

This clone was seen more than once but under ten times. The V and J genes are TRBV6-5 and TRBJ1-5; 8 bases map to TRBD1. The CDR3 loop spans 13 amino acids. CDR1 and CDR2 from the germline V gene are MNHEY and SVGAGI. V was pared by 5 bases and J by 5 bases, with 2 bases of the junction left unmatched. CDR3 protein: CASSQGADQPQHF. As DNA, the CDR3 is TGTGCCAGCAGTCAGGGGGCTGATCAGCCCCAGCATTTT.

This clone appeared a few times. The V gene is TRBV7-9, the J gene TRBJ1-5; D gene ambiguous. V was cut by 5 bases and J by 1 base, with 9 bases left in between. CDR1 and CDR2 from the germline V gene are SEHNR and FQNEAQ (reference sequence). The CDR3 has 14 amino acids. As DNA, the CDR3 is TGTGCCAGCAGCCCAGGAGTGAGCAATCAGCCCCAGCATTTT. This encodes CASSPGVSNQPQHF.

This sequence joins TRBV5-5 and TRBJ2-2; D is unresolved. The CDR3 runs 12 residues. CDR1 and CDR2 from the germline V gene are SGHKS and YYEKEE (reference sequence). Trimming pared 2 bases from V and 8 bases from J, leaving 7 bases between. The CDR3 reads CASSFSWGELFF. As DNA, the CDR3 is TGTGCCAGCAGCTTTTCATGGGGGGAGCTGTTTTTT.

DNA of the CDR3: TGTGCCAGCATCCGATCTGGGGAGCAGTACTTC. Translation: CASIRSGEQYF. The gene calls are TRBV28 and TRBJ2-7; no firm D call. Deletions cut 7 bases from V and 7 bases from J, with 11 bases between. This CDR3 has 11 amino acids. CDR1 is MDHEN and CDR2 is SYDVKM in the germline V gene.

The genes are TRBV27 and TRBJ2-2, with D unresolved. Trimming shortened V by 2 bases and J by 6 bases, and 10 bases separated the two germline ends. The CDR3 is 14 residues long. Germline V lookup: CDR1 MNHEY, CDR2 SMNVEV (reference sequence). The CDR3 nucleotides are TGTGCCAGCAGTTTACGAGGCATTGCCGGGGAGCTGTTTTTT. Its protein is CASSLRGIAGELFF.

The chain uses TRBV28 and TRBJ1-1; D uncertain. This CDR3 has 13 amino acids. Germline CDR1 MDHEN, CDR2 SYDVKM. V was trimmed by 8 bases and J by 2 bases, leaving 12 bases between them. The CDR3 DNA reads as TGTGCCAGCTTTAATGAGGTTAACACTGAAGCTTTCTTT. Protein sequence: CASFNEVNTEAFF.

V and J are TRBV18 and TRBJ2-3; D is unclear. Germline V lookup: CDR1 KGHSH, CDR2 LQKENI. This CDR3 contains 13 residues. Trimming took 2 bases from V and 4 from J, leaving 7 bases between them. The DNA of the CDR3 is TGTGCCAGCTCACCAGAAGAGGCAGATACGCAGTATTTT. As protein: CASSPEEADTQYF.

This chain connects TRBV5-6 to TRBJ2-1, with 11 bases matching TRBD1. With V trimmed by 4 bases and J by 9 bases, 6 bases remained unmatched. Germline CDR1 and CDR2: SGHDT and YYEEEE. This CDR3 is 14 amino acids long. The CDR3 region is CASSRDRGGSEQFF. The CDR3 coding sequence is TGTGCCAGCAGCCGGGACAGGGGGGGCAGTGAGCAGTTCTTC.